This TCR beta chain was recorded in a study of shared clonotypes between healthy human individuals. At the level of the study: Samples came from two female and three male donors aged 18 to 49.

The CDR3 runs 15 residues. Trimming removed 6 bases from V and 7 bases from J, with 18 bases in between. Germline V gene sequence: CDR1 MNHNY, CDR2 SVGAGI (reference sequence). Study results and limitations: Genetic and exposure-history diversity was limited by the small donor number.

As to this clone: Its antigen is currently unknown.

The material for each subset, its genomic DNA, was split evenly across several immunoSEQ plates. In replicate PCRs of unsorted PBMC, 250 to 300 ng DNA, around 30,000 T cell genomes, was used. Profiled with immunoSEQ multiplex PCR; TCRdb holds only in-frame clones, not every one. The sample lists fewer than 550,000 clones, about 79% occurring once. V gene TRBV6-6 combines with J gene TRBJ1-4; D might be TRBD1 (6 bases). The sequenced sample was PBMCs. This TCR derives from a woman between 40 and 55 years old in good health. Some clones in this sample may be carry-over from other donors' samples. The CDR3 protein is CASRDQGQGGEKLFF. For the CDR3, the DNA is TGTGCCAGCAGGGACCAGGGCCAAGGGGGTGAAAAACTGTTTTTT.